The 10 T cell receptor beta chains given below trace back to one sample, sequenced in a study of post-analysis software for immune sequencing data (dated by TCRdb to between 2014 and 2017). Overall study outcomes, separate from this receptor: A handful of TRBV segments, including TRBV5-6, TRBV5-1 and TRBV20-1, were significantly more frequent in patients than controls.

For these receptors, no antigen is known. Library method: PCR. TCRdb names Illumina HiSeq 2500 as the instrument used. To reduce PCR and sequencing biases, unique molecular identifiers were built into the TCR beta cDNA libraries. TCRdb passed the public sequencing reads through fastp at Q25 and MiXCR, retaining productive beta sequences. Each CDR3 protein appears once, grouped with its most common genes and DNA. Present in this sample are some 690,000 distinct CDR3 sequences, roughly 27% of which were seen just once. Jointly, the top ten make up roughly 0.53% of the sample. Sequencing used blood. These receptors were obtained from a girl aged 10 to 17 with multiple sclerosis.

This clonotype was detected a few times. The CDR3 spells CASSLERVGGARGNEQFF. The CDR3 DNA reads as TGTGCCAGCAGCTTAGAAAGGGTAGGAGGGGCACGGGGCAATGAGCAGTTCTTC. The chain combines TRBV11-2 with TRBJ2-1; the D gene is possibly TRBD2 (6 bases). Trimming took 0 bases from V and 6 from J, leaving 21 bases between them. The CDR3 spans 18 residues. Germline CDR1 reads SGHAT; CDR2 reads FQNNGV.

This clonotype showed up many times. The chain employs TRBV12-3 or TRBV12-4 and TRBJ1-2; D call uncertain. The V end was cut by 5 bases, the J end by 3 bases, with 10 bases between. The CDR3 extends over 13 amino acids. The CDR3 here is CASSVWADYGYTF. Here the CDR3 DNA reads TGTGCCAGCAGTGTATGGGCCGACTATGGCTACACCTTC.

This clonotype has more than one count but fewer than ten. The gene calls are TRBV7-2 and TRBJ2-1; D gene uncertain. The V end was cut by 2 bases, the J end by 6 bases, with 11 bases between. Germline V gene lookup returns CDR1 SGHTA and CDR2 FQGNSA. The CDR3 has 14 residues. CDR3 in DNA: TGTGCCAGCAGCTTATCCATCCCTCGCAATGAGCAGTTCTTC. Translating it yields CASSLSIPRNEQFF. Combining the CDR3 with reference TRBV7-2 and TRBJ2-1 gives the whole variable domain GAGVSQSPSNKVTEKGKDVELRCDPISGHTALYWYRQSLGQGLEFLIYFQGNSAPDKSGLPSDRFSAERTGGSVSTLTIQRTQQEDSAVYLCASSLSIPRNEQFFGPGTRLTVL.

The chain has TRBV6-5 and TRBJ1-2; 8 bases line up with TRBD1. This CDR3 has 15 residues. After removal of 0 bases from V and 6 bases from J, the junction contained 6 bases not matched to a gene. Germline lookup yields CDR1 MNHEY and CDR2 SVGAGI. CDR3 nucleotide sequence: TGTGCCAGCAGTTACTCTAGGACAGGGCCCCATGGCTACACCTTC. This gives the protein CASSYSRTGPHGYTF.

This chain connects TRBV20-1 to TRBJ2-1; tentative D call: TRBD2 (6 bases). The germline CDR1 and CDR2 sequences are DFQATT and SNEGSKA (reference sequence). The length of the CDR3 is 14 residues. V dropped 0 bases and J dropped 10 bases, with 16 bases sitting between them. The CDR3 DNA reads TGCAGTGCTAGAGATGGGACTTCCACGAGGGAGCAGTTCTTC. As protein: CSARDGTSTREQFF.

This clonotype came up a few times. The DNA of the CDR3 is TGTGCCATCAGTGGTATGTCTGCCGACCTTGGGCAAACAGATACGCAGTATTTT. Translation gives CAISGMSADLGQTDTQYF. The V call is TRBV10-3, the J call TRBJ2-3; the D is unclear. Germline CDR1 and CDR2: ENHRY and SYGVKD. CDR3 length: 18 amino acids. V lost 4 bases and J lost 3, with 23 bases in between.

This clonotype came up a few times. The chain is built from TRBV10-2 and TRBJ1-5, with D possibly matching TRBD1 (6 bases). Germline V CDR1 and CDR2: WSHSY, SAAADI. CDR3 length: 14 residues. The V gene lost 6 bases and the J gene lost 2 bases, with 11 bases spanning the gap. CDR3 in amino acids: CASRQGVRNQPQHF. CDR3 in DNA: TGCGCCAGCAGACAGGGAGTTCGCAATCAGCCCCAGCATTTT.

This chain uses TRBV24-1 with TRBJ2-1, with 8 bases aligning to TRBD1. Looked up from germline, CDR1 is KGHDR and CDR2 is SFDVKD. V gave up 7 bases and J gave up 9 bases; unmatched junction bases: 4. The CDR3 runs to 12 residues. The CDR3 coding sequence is TGTGCCACCAGATCAGGGGGCCTTGAGCAGTTCTTC. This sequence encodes CATRSGGLEQFF.

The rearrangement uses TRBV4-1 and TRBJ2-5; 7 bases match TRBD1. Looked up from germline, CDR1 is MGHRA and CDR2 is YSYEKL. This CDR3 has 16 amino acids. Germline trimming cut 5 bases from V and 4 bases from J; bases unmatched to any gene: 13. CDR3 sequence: CASSFSIRDSRETQYF. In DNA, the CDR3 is TGCGCCAGCAGCTTTAGTATCCGGGACAGTAGAGAGACCCAGTACTTC.

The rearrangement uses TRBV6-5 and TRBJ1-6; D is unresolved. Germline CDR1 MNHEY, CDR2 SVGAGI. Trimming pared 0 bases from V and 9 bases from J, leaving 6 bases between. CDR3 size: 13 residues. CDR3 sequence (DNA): TGTGCCAGCAGTTACTCGACCGGTTCACCCCTCCACTTT. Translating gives CASSYSTGSPLHF.